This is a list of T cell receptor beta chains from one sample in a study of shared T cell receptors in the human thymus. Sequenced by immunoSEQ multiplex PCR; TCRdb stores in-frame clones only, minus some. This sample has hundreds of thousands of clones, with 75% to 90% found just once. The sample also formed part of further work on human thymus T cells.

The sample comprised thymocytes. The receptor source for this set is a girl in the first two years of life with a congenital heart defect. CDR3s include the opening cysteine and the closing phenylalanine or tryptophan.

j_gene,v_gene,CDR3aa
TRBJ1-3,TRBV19,CASSRDSPLIGSGNTIYF
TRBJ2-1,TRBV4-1,CASSQVNSGATRPYNEQFF
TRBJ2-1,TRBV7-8,CASSLKPEQVSIYNEQFF
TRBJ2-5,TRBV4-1,CASSQDTIGRGGAGGETQYF
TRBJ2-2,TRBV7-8,CASSLAVEGAGELFF
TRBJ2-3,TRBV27,CASKGHKGTQYF
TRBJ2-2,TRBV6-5,CASSSPGAGETGELFF
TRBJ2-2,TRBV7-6,CASSLLAVTSTGELFF
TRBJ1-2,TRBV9,CASSVAEESYGYTF
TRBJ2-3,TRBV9,CASSPPSGGSTDTQYF